This T cell receptor beta chain was identified during a study of cytomegalovirus exposure and HLA in healthy donors. This clone was counted between two and nine times. Primers included in the PCR were 60 Vbeta and 13 Jbeta primers. Repertoires were generated with immunoSEQ multiplex PCR, while TCRdb's copy carries only in-frame clones and drops some. The sample comprises over 80,000 clones, approximately 85% of which are singletons, and around 3.2% rests with the top ten. From germline, CDR1 is PRHDT and CDR2 FYEKMQ (reference sequence). The CDR3 length is 16 residues. V was clipped by 5 bases and J by 6 bases; unmatched bases: 12.

Input material: PBMCs. V usage is TRBV13 and J usage is TRBJ2-2; 7 bases match TRBD1. This clonotype was sampled from a man aged 30 to 45 in good health and CMV-seropositive. The CDR3 DNA is TGTGCCAGCAGCACCCGAGGGACAGTATCTTCCGGGGAGCTGTTTTTT. As protein: CASSTRGTVSSGELFF.